Presented here are 29 T cell receptor beta chains from one specimen sequenced in a study of T cells in Graves' hyperthyroidism and ophthalmopathy (dated by TCRdb to between 2017 and 2020). Library method: multiplex PCR. Sequencing took place on an Illumina HiSeq 2000. The TCR beta CDR3 regions were amplified from RNA transcripts. A first-round RT-PCR of the TCR CDR3 used the HTBI primer set with the Qiagen OneStep RT-PCR kit. The public reads were reprocessed in TCRdb via fastp at Q25 and MiXCR, keeping in-frame beta chains. Each record represents a unique CDR3 protein, reported with the most common genes and DNA among its rows. The sample has approximately 210,000 distinct CDR3 sequences on record, 15% to 20% of them singletons. Together, the top ten hold approximately 50% of the sample. What was sequenced was blood. These receptors were collected from a man aged 45 to 65 with Graves' hyperthyroidism.

This clonotype was recorded many times. This chain links TRBV2 with TRBJ1-1, with a possible D match to TRBD1 (5 bases). This CDR3 has 13 residues. Germline V gene data show CDR1 as SNHLY and CDR2 as FYNNEI. Deletions cut 7 bases from V and 0 bases from J, with 9 bases between. CDR3 nucleotide sequence: TGTGCCAGCACCCAGGACATGAACACTGAAGCTTTCTTT. Its protein is CASTQDMNTEAFF.

Turning to this clonotype: It may be a read error: a sequence one base away is much more abundant. J is TRBJ2-3 and V is TRBV7-9; D is uncertain. The CDR3 contains 17 residues. Germline V gene lookup returns CDR1 SEHNR and CDR2 FQNEAQ (reference sequence). The CDR3 loop reads CASSPQGQDPYTDAQYF. DNA for the CDR3: TGTGCCAGCAGCCCCCAAGGGCAGGACCCTTATACAGATGCGCAGTATTTT.

This chain connects TRBV6-1 to TRBJ1-3, with D maybe TRBD1 (6 bases). The CDR3 totals 16 residues. Trimming shortened V by 6 bases and J by 0 bases, and 15 bases separated the two germline ends. The germline V gene has CDR1 MNHNS and CDR2 SASEGT. The CDR3 nucleotides are TGTGCCAGCAGGGCAAAACTGACAGGCTCTGGAAACACCATATATTTT. Encoded protein: CASRAKLTGSGNTIYF.

The chain carries TRBV15 and TRBJ2-7, with D perhaps matching TRBD2 (6 bases). The CDR3 is 15 amino acids. Trimming took off 0 bases at V and 3 bases at J, with 12 bases between the two ends. Germline lookup yields CDR1 LNHNV and CDR2 YYDKDF (reference sequence). The CDR3 DNA is TGTGCCACCAGCAGAGATCTGGGCGGGATCTACGAGCAGTACTTC. Its translation is CATSRDLGGIYEQYF. Looking up the rest from reference TRBV15 and TRBJ2-7 gives the full variable domain: DAMVIQNPRYQVTQFGKPVTLSCSQTLNHNVMYWYQQKSSQAPKLLFHYYDKDFNNEADTPDNFQSRRPNTSFCFLDIRSPGLGDTAMYLCATSRDLGGIYEQYFGPGTRLTVT.

This clonotype was seen repeatedly, ten times or more. The rearrangement links TRBV2 to TRBJ2-3, with TRBD2 as a possible D gene (6 bases). V was pared by 7 bases and J by 3 bases, with 17 bases between. The CDR3 is made up of 15 amino acids. Germline V lookup: CDR1 SNHLY, CDR2 FYNNEI. In nucleotides, the CDR3 is TGTGCCAGCATTCCTCCGGGACTGGGGACAGATACGCAGTATTTT. It codes for CASIPPGLGTDTQYF.

This clonotype was seen more than once but under ten times. DNA of the CDR3: TGCAGTGCTCCCCTAGCGGGAGGGGCTACCGGGGAGCTGTTTTTT. This gives the protein CSAPLAGGATGELFF. The V gene is TRBV20-1, the J gene TRBJ2-2, with 12 bases fitting TRBD2. Germline CDR1 and CDR2: DFQATT and SNEGSKA (reference sequence). This CDR3 is 15 amino acids long. With V trimmed by 5 bases and J by 5 bases, 6 bases remained unmatched.

A few counts support this clonotype. The chain employs TRBV11-2 and TRBJ1-1; D not certain. CDR3 size: 17 residues. The germline gives CDR1 SGHAT, CDR2 FQNNGV. Between the trimmed V and J ends, which lost 5 bases and 2 bases, there was a span of 21 bases. The CDR3 bases are TGTGCCAGCAGCCCCTTTCGATTGCGGACGTTTAACACTGAAGCTTTCTTT. Translation: CASSPFRLRTFNTEAFF.

This clonotype appeared many times. The chain employs TRBV6-1 and TRBJ2-7; tentative D call: TRBD1 (6 bases). V was cut by 2 bases and J by 0 bases, with 8 bases left in between. CDR1 and CDR2 from the germline V gene are MNHNS and SASEGT. The CDR3 length is 14 residues. CDR3 in amino acids: CASSERTVSYEQYF. The CDR3 DNA reads TGTGCCAGCAGTGAAAGGACAGTCTCCTACGAGCAGTACTTC.

This clonotype was seen repeatedly, ten times or more. Mismatch with germline at one junction end may stem from a read error. The chain recombines TRBV5-1 with TRBJ2-5; D unresolved. This CDR3 is built from 12 residues. The germline CDR1 and CDR2 sequences are SGHRS and YFSETQ. In DNA form, the CDR3 reads TGTGCCAGCAGCTTGGGTCAAGAGACCCAGTACTTC. Translating gives CASSLGQETQYF.

This clonotype was found a few times. Its ends do not fully match the called genes, so a read error is possible. J is TRBJ1-4 and V is TRBV6-5, with TRBD1 matching over 7 bases. There are 14 residues in the CDR3. The germline CDR1 and CDR2 sequences are MNHEY and SVGAGI. CDR3 DNA sequence: TGTGCCAGCAGTTACGGTGCAGGGGGTGAAAAACTGGTTTTT. Translated: CASSYGAGGEKLVF.

The rearrangement joins TRBV14 to TRBJ2-2; D unresolved. The CDR3 is 14 residues long. The germline CDR1 and CDR2 sequences are SGHDN and FVKESK. Trimming removed 1 base from V and 8 bases from J, with 11 bases in between. CDR3 loop: CASSQVEPTGELFF. In DNA form, the CDR3 reads TGTGCCAGCAGCCAAGTGGAGCCCACGGGGGAGCTGTTTTTT.

This clonotype was picked up many times. The chain is built from TRBV10-3 and TRBJ2-1; 10 bases line up with TRBD2. Germline V gives CDR1 ENHRY, CDR2 SYGVKD. Trimming at V came to 5 bases and at J to 7 bases, leaving 8 bases not matched to a gene. This CDR3 contains 15 residues. The CDR3, as DNA: TGTGCCATCAGTTCTAGCGGGAGATTAGGGAATGAGCAGTTCTTC. Amino acids: CAISSSGRLGNEQFF.

The rearrangement uses TRBV2 and TRBJ1-2; TRBD1 matches at 8 bases. This CDR3 is built from 20 residues. Trimming cost V 6 bases and J 0 bases; bases outside gene matches: 21. In germline, CDR1 is SNHLY, CDR2 FYNNEI. In DNA form, the CDR3 reads TGTGCCAGCAGCGCCCGGGACAGGCCGATTTTAGCACCCGCTAACTATGGCTACACCTTC. It translates to CASSARDRPILAPANYGYTF.

The J gene is TRBJ1-3, the V gene TRBV20-1; weak D call: TRBD1 (5 bases). There are 13 residues in the CDR3. The germline CDR1 and CDR2 sequences are DFQATT and SNEGSKA (reference sequence). V lost 5 bases, J lost 4 bases, and 12 bases lay in between. CDR3 protein: CSAGTNWGNTIYF. The CDR3 DNA is TGCAGTGCTGGGACTAATTGGGGAAACACCATATATTTT.

At least ten counts were recorded for this clonotype. The CDR3 protein is CASSLGTVATNEKLFF. The CDR3 nucleotides are TGTGCCAGCAGTTTGGGGACCGTCGCAACTAATGAAAAACTGTTTTTT. The rearrangement joins TRBV28 to TRBJ1-4; TRBD1 might be the D (5 bases). The V and J ends lost 3 bases and 0 bases respectively, with 11 bases between them. This CDR3 has 16 residues. The germline CDR1 and CDR2 sequences are MDHEN and SYDVKM.

In its sample, this clonotype was seen many times. The genes are TRBV28 and TRBJ2-3; TRBD2 is a possible D gene (6 bases). V dropped 4 bases and J dropped 0 bases, with 11 bases sitting between them. Germline V lookup: CDR1 MDHEN, CDR2 SYDVKM. The CDR3 covers 15 residues. As DNA, the CDR3 is TGTGCCAGCAGTTCCCTGGGACTTAGCACAGATACGCAGTATTTT. Its protein product is CASSSLGLSTDTQYF.

This clonotype showed up many times. This chain connects TRBV5-5 to TRBJ2-5; no clear D gene. This CDR3 has 13 residues. Germline V lookup: CDR1 SGHKS, CDR2 YYEKEE (reference sequence). Trimming cost V 4 bases and J 5 bases, with 12 bases left between them. As DNA, the CDR3 is TGTGCCAGCAGCCCCCCCAATTTGGAGACCCAGTACTTC. Its translation: CASSPPNLETQYF. Supplemented by reference TRBV5-5 and TRBJ2-5, the full variable domain reads DAGVTQSPTHLIKTRGQQVTLRCSPISGHKSVSWYQQVLGQGPQFIFQYYEKEERGRGNFPDRFSARQFPNYSSELNVNALLLGDSALYLCASSPPNLETQYFGPGTRLLVL.

In this sample, this clonotype turned up a few times. The chain couples TRBV4-1 to TRBJ2-5, with D unresolved. From germline, CDR1 is MGHRA and CDR2 YSYEKL. Trimming left V 1 base short and J 4 bases short, with 13 bases between. There are 15 residues in the CDR3. This CDR3 reads CASSQVSAGPETQYF. The DNA for the CDR3 is TGCGCCAGCAGCCAAGTGAGTGCCGGGCCAGAGACCCAGTACTTC.

This clonotype has a count of ten or more. This could be a read error, since a much larger clone is one nucleotide away. The chain has TRBV28 and TRBJ2-5; D is unresolved. Trimming shortened V by 2 bases and J by 4 bases, and 5 bases separated the two germline ends. Germline assignment: CDR1 MDHEN and CDR2 SYDVKM. The CDR3 has 12 residues. The CDR3 nucleotides are TGTGCCAGCAGTTTACCAGGAGAGACCCAGTACTTC. It encodes CASSLPGETQYF.

This clonotype has at least ten counts. The chain couples TRBV27 to TRBJ2-3; TRBD2 aligns across 11 bases. CDR3 length: 17 amino acids. Germline V gene sequence: CDR1 MNHEY, CDR2 SMNVEV (reference sequence). V gave up 1 base and J gave up 4 bases; unmatched junction bases: 7. This CDR3 reads CASSLYASGRYADTQYF. The DNA for the CDR3 is TGTGCCAGCAGTTTATACGCTAGCGGGAGGTATGCAGATACGCAGTATTTT.

This chain links TRBV20-1 with TRBJ2-1, with TRBD2 identical over 12 bases. This CDR3 is built from 14 residues. Germline CDR1 is DFQATT and CDR2 is SNEGSKA (reference sequence). Trimming removed 6 bases from V and 7 bases from J; junction bases left unmatched: 7. CDR3 sequence: CSAVGLAGSNEQFF. The CDR3 DNA reads TGCAGTGCCGTCGGACTAGCGGGAAGTAATGAGCAGTTCTTC.

This clonotype was counted a few times. The CDR3 reads CAWSVEEVPYNEQFF. Written as DNA, the CDR3 is TGTGCCTGGAGTGTAGAGGAGGTCCCGTACAATGAGCAGTTCTTC. The gene calls are TRBV30 and TRBJ2-1; D is perhaps TRBD2 (5 bases). V was trimmed by 0 bases and J by 4 bases, leaving 13 bases between them. This CDR3 region has 15 residues. Germline V gives CDR1 GTSNPN, CDR2 SVGIG (reference sequence).

J is TRBJ1-1 and V is TRBV28; TRBD1 agrees at 10 bases. This CDR3 contains 15 residues. Germline CDR1 and CDR2: MDHEN and SYDVKM. V shed 9 bases and J 1 base; nucleotides not matched to a gene: 8. CDR3 bases: TGTGCCAGTCAAGCCGGGACAGGGGCGAACACTGAAGCTTTCTTT. Protein sequence: CASQAGTGANTEAFF.

The chain joins TRBV10-1 to TRBJ2-1; D gene uncertain. The CDR3 covers 14 residues. V was pared by 0 bases and J by 5 bases, with 8 bases between. In germline, CDR1 is WNHNN, CDR2 SYGVQD (reference sequence). CDR3 protein: CASSESGDHNEQFF. Here the CDR3 DNA reads TGCGCCAGCAGTGAGTCGGGCGATCACAATGAGCAGTTCTTC.

The rearrangement joins TRBV7-9 to TRBJ2-7; 13 bases are shared with TRBD2. Germline loops: CDR1 SEHNR, CDR2 FQNEAQ (reference sequence). J lost 4 bases, V lost 5 bases, and 5 bases had no gene match. This CDR3 has 15 amino acids. DNA of the CDR3: TGTGCCAGCAGCAAGGGACTAGCGGGGTCTTACGAGCAGTACTTC. Its translation is CASSKGLAGSYEQYF.

This clonotype was counted ten times or more. The gene calls are TRBV3-1 and TRBJ1-1; a possible D gene is TRBD1 (5 bases). Germline V gene sequence: CDR1 LGHDT, CDR2 YNNKEL (reference sequence). The CDR3 loop spans 13 amino acids. The germline V and J ends were trimmed by 5 bases and 4 bases, with 11 bases remaining between them. The CDR3 nucleotides read TGTGCCAGCAGCTCGACAGTTTTCACTGAAGCTTTCTTT. This encodes CASSSTVFTEAFF.

The chain is built from TRBV5-5 and TRBJ1-5; the D is unclear. V was cut by 2 bases and J by 1 base, with 10 bases left in between. CDR3 length equals 15 residues. The V gene's germline CDR1 is SGHKS and CDR2 YYEKEE (reference sequence). The CDR3 nucleotides are TGTGCCAGCAGCTTCTCGGCTCAGAGCAATCAGCCCCAGCATTTT. As protein: CASSFSAQSNQPQHF.

This clonotype was picked up many times. V gene TRBV2 combines with J gene TRBJ1-6; D is undetermined. The CDR3 spans 14 residues. V was pared by 7 bases and J by 6 bases, with 13 bases between. The germline gives CDR1 SNHLY, CDR2 FYNNEI. CDR3 region: CASIPTEINSPLHF. CDR3 in DNA: TGTGCCAGCATCCCGACGGAAATTAATTCACCCCTCCACTTT.

This clonotype showed up many times. J is TRBJ2-1 and V is TRBV30; a possible D gene is TRBD2 (6 bases). V lost 8 bases and J lost 5, with 19 bases in between. This CDR3 is built from 14 residues. Germline assignment: CDR1 GTSNPN and CDR2 SVGIG (reference sequence). The CDR3 DNA follows: TGTGCCGTGGAGGGCAGTCCGATCAACAATGAGCAGTTCTTC. Its translation: CAVEGSPINNEQFF.